The clone carrying this TCR beta chain was recorded many times. The sample originates from a study of identical twins. The CDR3 runs 14 residues. Germline lookup yields CDR1 MNHEY and CDR2 SVGAGI. The V and J ends lost 0 bases and 2 bases respectively, with 8 bases between them. Each CDR3 protein gets one entry after TCRdb re-called the 5' RACE reads with MiXCR. The sample consists of roughly 750,000 distinct CDR3 sequences, around 21% of them appearing once. Another study also made use of these data, one on T cells expressing NK-cell markers.

The sample comprised PBMCs. This sequence was found in a woman aged 18-30 years in good health. The rearrangement joins TRBV6-5 to TRBJ2-7; D remains ambiguous. The CDR3 spells CASSYSGTTYEQYF. The CDR3 bases are TGTGCCAGCAGTTACTCGGGCACCACCTACGAGCAGTACTTC.